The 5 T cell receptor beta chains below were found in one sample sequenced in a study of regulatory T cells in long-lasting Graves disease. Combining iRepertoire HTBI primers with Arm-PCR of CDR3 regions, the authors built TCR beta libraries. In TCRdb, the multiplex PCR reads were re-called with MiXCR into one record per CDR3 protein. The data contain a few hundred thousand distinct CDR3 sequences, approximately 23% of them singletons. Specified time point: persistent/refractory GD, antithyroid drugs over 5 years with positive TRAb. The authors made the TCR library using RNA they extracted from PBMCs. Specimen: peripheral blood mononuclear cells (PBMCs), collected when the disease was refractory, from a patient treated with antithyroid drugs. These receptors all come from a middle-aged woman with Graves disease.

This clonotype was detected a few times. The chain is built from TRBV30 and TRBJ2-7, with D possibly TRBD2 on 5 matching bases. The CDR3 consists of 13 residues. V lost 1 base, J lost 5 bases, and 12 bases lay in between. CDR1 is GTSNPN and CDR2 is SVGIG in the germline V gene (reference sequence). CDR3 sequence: CAWSGSAGDEQYF. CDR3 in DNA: TGTGCCTGGAGTGGGTCTGCCGGGGACGAGCAGTACTTC.

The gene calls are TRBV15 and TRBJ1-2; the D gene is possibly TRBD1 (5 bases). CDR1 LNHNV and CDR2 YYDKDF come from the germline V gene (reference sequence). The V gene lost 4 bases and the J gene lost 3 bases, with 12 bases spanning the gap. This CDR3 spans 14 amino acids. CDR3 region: CATSTKTDHYGYTF. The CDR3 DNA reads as TGTGCCACCAGCACCAAGACAGATCACTATGGCTACACCTTC.

CDR3 coding DNA: TGCGCCAGCTCAGGGGCCCACTTCACGGAAGCTTTCTTT. This translates into CASSGAHFTEAFF. V and J are TRBV5-1 and TRBJ1-1, with D perhaps TRBD1 (6 bases). Trimming removed 7 bases at V and 8 bases at J, with 18 bases between. From germline, CDR1 is SGHRS and CDR2 YFSETQ. The CDR3 spans 13 residues.

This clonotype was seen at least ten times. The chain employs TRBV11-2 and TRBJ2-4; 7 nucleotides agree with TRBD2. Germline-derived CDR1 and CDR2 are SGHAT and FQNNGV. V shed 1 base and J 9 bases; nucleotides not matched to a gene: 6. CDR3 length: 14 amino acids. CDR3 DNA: TGTGCCAGCAGCTTAGCCCTCGGGACTATCATTCAGTACTTC. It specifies CASSLALGTIIQYF. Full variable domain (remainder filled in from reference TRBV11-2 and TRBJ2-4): EAGVAQSPRYKIIEKRQSVAFWCNPISGHATLYWYQQILGQGPKLLIQFQNNGVVDDSQLPKDRFSAERLKGVDSTLKIQPAKLEDSAVYLCASSLALGTIIQYFGAGTRLSVL.

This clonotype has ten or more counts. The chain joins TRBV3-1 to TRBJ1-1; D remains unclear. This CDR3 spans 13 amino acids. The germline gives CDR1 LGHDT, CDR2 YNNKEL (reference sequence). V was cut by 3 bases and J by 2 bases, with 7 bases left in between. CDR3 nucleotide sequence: TGTGCCAGCAGCCACGTTCGAAACACTGAAGCTTTCTTT. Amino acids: CASSHVRNTEAFF. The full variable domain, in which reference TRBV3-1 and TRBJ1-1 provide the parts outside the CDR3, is DTAVSQTPKYLVTQMGNDKSIKCEQNLGHDTMYWYKQDSKKFLKIMFSYNNKELIINETVPNRFSPKSPDKAHLNLHINSLELGDSAVYFCASSHVRNTEAFFGQGTRLTVV.